The 7 T cell receptor beta chains below all came from one sample that was sequenced in a study of control samples from healthy donors and cancer patients. TCRdb keeps only in-frame clones here, not all; method: immunoSEQ multiplex PCR. The repertoire has 400,000 to 500,000 clones, 80% to 95% of them found once; the top ten carry around 6.4%. The source material was PBMCs. The receptors here all came from a man aged 35-49 years with head and neck cancer.

J is TRBJ1-1 and V is TRBV6-1, with 8 bases matching TRBD1. J gave up 7 bases and V 1 base, and 11 bases lay outside the gene matches. CDR3 length: 16 residues. Germline assignment: CDR1 MNHNS and CDR2 SASEGT. As DNA, the CDR3 is TGTGCCAGCAGTGAAGGGTCGCGCAGGGGGCTAGGTGAAGCTTTCTTT. It translates to CASSEGSRRGLGEAFF.

The gene calls are TRBV4-1 and TRBJ2-5, with TRBD2 matching over 12 bases. V gave up 0 bases and J gave up 1 base; unmatched junction bases: 6. CDR1 and CDR2 from the germline V gene are MGHRA and YSYEKL. The CDR3 is 18 amino acids. In DNA, the CDR3 is TGCGCCAGCAGCCAAGAACAACTAGCGGGGGGAATCCAAGAGACCCAGTACTTC. Protein sequence: CASSQEQLAGGIQETQYF.

V and J are TRBV7-7 and TRBJ2-2; D gene ambiguous. This CDR3 has 15 amino acids. The germline V gene has CDR1 SSHAT and CDR2 FNYEAQ (reference sequence). This CDR3 reads CASSLGLLNTGELFF. CDR3 nucleotide sequence: TGTGCTAGCTCTCTCGGCCTTTTGAACACCGGGGAGCTGTTTTTT.

The chain combines TRBV4-1 with TRBJ1-5; D gene ambiguous. The CDR3 consists of 12 residues. Germline-derived CDR1 and CDR2 are MGHRA and YSYEKL. V lost 3 bases, J lost 10 bases, and 10 bases lay in between. The CDR3 nucleotides read TGCGCCAGCAGCCAGGTCTGGGGACCCCAGCATTTT. It codes for CASSQVWGPQHF.

J is TRBJ1-3 and V is TRBV7-9; tentative D call: TRBD1 (5 bases). Per the germline V gene, CDR1 is SEHNR and CDR2 is FQNEAQ (reference sequence). The CDR3 extends over 17 amino acids. V lost 5 bases and J 5 bases, leaving 22 bases between the germline ends. The CDR3 DNA sequence: TGTGCCAGCAGCCCTGACAGTTTTAATTCATTCCGAAACACCATATATTTT. This gives the protein CASSPDSFNSFRNTIYF. The variable domain in full, with the rest retrieved from reference TRBV7-9 and TRBJ1-3, is DTGVSQNPRHKITKRGQNVTFRCDPISEHNRLYWYRQTLGQGPEFLTYFQNEAQLEKSRLLSDRFSAERPKGSFSTLEIQRTEQGDSAMYLCASSPDSFNSFRNTIYFGEGSWLTVV.

V and J are TRBV7-2 and TRBJ2-1; D possibly corresponds to TRBD2 (5 bases). The germline V gene has CDR1 SGHTA and CDR2 FQGNSA. V was shortened by 5 bases and J by 0 bases, with 11 bases between the two germline ends. CDR3 length: 15 amino acids. The CDR3 region has the DNA TGTGCCAGCAGCCCTACTAGGGACTCCTACAATGAGCAGTTCTTC. Its translation is CASSPTRDSYNEQFF.

V is TRBV29-1 and J is TRBJ2-5; 10 bases match TRBD2. V lost 4 bases to trimming and J lost 3 bases; unmatched junction nucleotides: 8. The CDR3 contains 15 residues. The V gene's germline CDR1 is SQVTM and CDR2 ANQGSEA. In nucleotides, the CDR3 is TGCAGCGTTGCTCTAGCGGGGGCTATCAAAGAGACCCAGTACTTC. Protein product: CSVALAGAIKETQYF.